The 7 T cell receptor beta chains given below trace back to one sample, sequenced in a study of T cells in Graves' hyperthyroidism and ophthalmopathy. Template material for amplifying TCR beta CDR3 regions consisted of RNA transcripts. HTBI primers were the set used in a first-round RT-PCR of the TCR CDR3. Each CDR3 protein is one row after TCRdb ran MiXCR on the multiplex PCR reads. This repertoire shows approximately 610,000 distinct CDR3 sequences, 14% to 15% found once; its top ten account for roughly 4.5%. The sample comprised blood. These receptors were collected from a woman aged 40-49 years with Graves' ophthalmopathy.

In its sample, this clonotype was seen many times. The chain is built from TRBV28 and TRBJ2-7; 9 bases are shared with TRBD1. Germline-derived CDR1 and CDR2 are MDHEN and SYDVKM. V gave up 3 bases and J gave up 0 bases; unmatched junction bases: 3. CDR3 length: 15 amino acids. CDR3 sequence (DNA): TGTGCCAGCAGTTTGACAGGGGGGATCTCCTACGAGCAGTACTTC. Translation gives CASSLTGGISYEQYF.

In this sample, this clonotype turned up many times. This chain connects TRBV6-5 to TRBJ1-5; 7 bases match TRBD1. This CDR3 is built from 15 residues. Germline assignment: CDR1 MNHEY and CDR2 SVGAGI. The trim removed 5 bases at V and 6 bases at J, leaving 10 bases unmatched. The CDR3 nucleotides read TGTGCCAGCAGTAACCACAGGGGAGGTGCTCAGCCCCAGCATTTT. It yields the protein CASSNHRGGAQPQHF.

The genes are TRBV4-2 and TRBJ2-2; tentatively, D is TRBD2 (5 bases). V shed 0 bases and J shed 5 bases, with 13 bases lying between them. CDR3 size: 16 residues. Per germline, CDR1 LGHNA and CDR2 YNFKEQ. CDR3 sequence: CASSQDPPGSTGELFF. Written as DNA, the CDR3 is TGTGCCAGCAGCCAAGATCCCCCGGGATCGACCGGGGAGCTGTTTTTT.

This chain joins TRBV12-3 or TRBV12-4 and TRBJ1-6, with 8 bases matching TRBD1. This CDR3 has 15 amino acids. The trim removed 5 bases at V and 6 bases at J, leaving 6 bases unmatched. CDR3 DNA: TGTGCCAGCAGTCCTAATACAGGGGGTAATTCACCCCTCCACTTT. Encoded protein: CASSPNTGGNSPLHF.

Worth noting for this clonotype: This may stem from a read error, because a much larger clone lies one nucleotide away. The conserved closing phenylalanine or tryptophan is absent in this CDR3, likely reflecting a read error. The chain links TRBV6-1 to TRBJ1-1; D unclear. V gave up 5 bases and J gave up 6 bases, with 13 bases separating them. Germline CDR1 and CDR2: MNHNS and SASEGT. The CDR3 length is 13 residues. The CDR3 DNA is TGTGCCAGCAGTACCACGGTTGTCTCTGAAGCTTTCTCT. It encodes CASSTTVVSEAFS.

The CDR3 loop reads CASSHGDRGNQPQHF. The CDR3 bases are TGTGCCAGCAGCCACGGGGACAGGGGGAATCAGCCCCAGCATTTT. This sequence joins TRBV7-6 and TRBJ1-5; 11 positions match TRBD1. The V gene end was trimmed by 5 bases and the J gene end by 4 bases; junction bases not matched to a gene: 4. The CDR3 length is 15 residues. Per germline, CDR1 SGHVS and CDR2 FNYEAQ.

This clonotype was picked up many times. This chain joins TRBV7-2 and TRBJ2-5; D is unresolved. V lost 2 bases, J lost 4 bases, and 14 bases lay in between. Germline V CDR1 and CDR2: SGHTA, FQGNSA. This CDR3 comprises 15 residues. CDR3 coding DNA: TGTGCCAGCAGCTTACTTGGGCAGGTGGGAGAGACCCAGTACTTC. Its protein is CASSLLGQVGETQYF.